This TCR beta chain was recorded in a study of T cell clones after liver transplantation. Whole-study context: Samples came from ITN030ST, which attempted immunosuppression withdrawal within 2 years of liver transplantation. Subjects received no induction therapy and standard immunosuppression until randomization at 12-24 months post-transplant.

Study-wide results and limits: In two subjects, few donor cells limited the measurable donor-reactive repertoire. A significant post-transplant drop in circulating graft-donor-reactive CD4 TCRbeta sequences occurred in most of the 8 subjects.

Turning to this clone: Its antigen is as yet unknown.

TCRdb keeps only in-frame clones here, not all; method: immunoSEQ multiplex PCR. The sample records about 58,000 clones, about two thirds being singletons. The CDR3 consists of 16 residues. Germline CDR1 LGHNA, CDR2 YNFKEQ. V was clipped by 4 bases and J by 10 bases; unmatched bases: 12. This sequence joins TRBV4-2 and TRBJ1-6; 8 nucleotides match TRBD1. This receptor was identified in a human patient who received a liver transplant. A subset of T cells may come from the graft donor. The sample here was CD4+ T cells from blood, taken at the roughly 15-month timepoint. CDR3 coding DNA: TGTGCCAGCAGCCCAGGCCCGACAGGGGTAGGCTCACCCCTCCACTTT. Translating it yields CASSPGPTGVGSPLHF.